Listed below are T cell receptor beta chains from one sample, sequenced in a study of glioma-infiltrating T cells. TCRdb re-called the multiplex PCR reads with MiXCR, one entry per CDR3 protein. Of about 130,000 distinct CDR3 sequences in the sample, 24% were seen once. Material for sequencing was glioma tissue, nonneoplastic brain tissue, or PBMCs (not recorded which). Receptor source: a human donor with low-grade glioma or glioblastoma, undergoing nonglioma brain surgery, or in good health (not recorded which). The CDR3 runs from the conserved cysteine through the conserved F or W. D genes are given only for firm matches. A clone size is listed for some rows: how often the clone was seen (once, few, many), or a class if it is expanded.

D: NA; V: TRBV20-1; length: 14; size: many; J: TRBJ2-1; DNA: TGCAGTGCTACATCCTATATTGCCGGGAATGAGCAGTTCTTC; CDR3: CSATSYIAGNEQFF
D: NA; V: TRBV10-2; length: 13; size: NA; J: TRBJ1-6; DNA: TGCGCCAGCAGGGAGACAGGAAATTCACCCCTCCACTTT; CDR3: CASRETGNSPLHF
D: TRBD1; V: TRBV28; length: 14; size: few; J: TRBJ2-2; DNA: TGTGCCAGCAGTTTAGGACAGGGGATCCGGGAGCTGTTTTTT; CDR3: CASSLGQGIRELFF
D: TRBD1; V: TRBV20-1; length: 13; size: many; J: TRBJ1-5; DNA: TGCAGTGCTACAGGGGGCAGCAATCAGCCCCAGCATTTT; CDR3: CSATGGSNQPQHF
D: NA; V: TRBV19; length: 14; size: NA; J: TRBJ1-5; DNA: TGTGCCACCACCCCCTCCGAAGGCAATCAGCCCCAGCATTTT; CDR3: CATTPSEGNQPQHF
D: TRBD1; V: TRBV3-1; length: 14; size: few; J: TRBJ1-1; DNA: TGTGCCAGCAGGCCGGAGGGGGCGAACACTGAAGCTTTCTTT; CDR3: CASRPEGANTEAFF
D: NA; V: TRBV25-1; length: 13; size: NA; J: TRBJ1-3; DNA: TGTGCCAGCAGTGAAGTGGCTGGAAACACCATATATTTT; CDR3: CASSEVAGNTIYF
D: TRBD1; V: TRBV7-6; length: 18; size: NA; J: TRBJ1-3; DNA: TGTGCCAGCAGCCCTACAATACCCGACAGGGGGCCTGGAAACACCATATATTTT; CDR3: CASSPTIPDRGPGNTIYF
D: NA; V: TRBV6-1; length: 15; size: many; J: TRBJ1-6; DNA: TGTGCCAGCAGTTTAATGGGACTGAATAATTCACCCCTCCACTTT; CDR3: CASSLMGLNNSPLHF
D: NA; V: TRBV6-1; length: 15; size: NA; J: TRBJ1-1; DNA: TGTGCCAGCGTCAACTCCCGGGGGATGAACACTGAAGCTTTCTTT; CDR3: CASVNSRGMNTEAFF
D: TRBD1; V: TRBV4-2; length: 15; size: many; J: TRBJ1-5; DNA: TGTGCCAGCAGCCAAGGGACAGGGGGCCGGCAGCCCCAGCATTTT; CDR3: CASSQGTGGRQPQHF
D: NA; V: TRBV6-1; length: 13; size: few; J: TRBJ1-1; DNA: TGTGCCAGCAGTGGGACAAGCAACACTGAAGCTTTCTTT; CDR3: CASSGTSNTEAFF
D: NA; V: TRBV6-1; length: 17; size: NA; J: TRBJ1-6; DNA: TGTGCCACTCATCTTGGCCCCGATTTCTCCTATAGTTCACCCCTCCACTTT; CDR3: CATHLGPDFSYSSPLHF
D: NA; V: TRBV19; length: 12; size: NA; J: TRBJ2-2; DNA: TGTGCCAGTACAGCATCCACCGGGGAGCTGTTTTTT; CDR3: CASTASTGELFF
D: NA; V: TRBV2; length: 13; size: few; J: TRBJ2-5; DNA: TGTGCCAGCCAATCAGAGGAGGGACAGACCCAGTACTTC; CDR3: CASQSEEGQTQYF
D: TRBD1; V: TRBV19; length: 14; size: NA; J: TRBJ1-4; DNA: TGTGCCAGTAGAAAGACAGGGATTAATGAAAAACTGTTTTTT; CDR3: CASRKTGINEKLFF
D: NA; V: TRBV15; length: 15; size: NA; J: TRBJ2-1; DNA: TGTGCCACCAGGACAGGATTGCTTTCCTACAATGAGCAGTTCTTC; CDR3: CATRTGLLSYNEQFF
D: TRBD1; V: TRBV6-1; length: 16; size: NA; J: TRBJ2-2; DNA: TGTGCCAGCAGACGACAGGGGGCAGGGGGCACCGGGGAGCTGTTTTTT; CDR3: CASRRQGAGGTGELFF
D: TRBD2; V: TRBV20-1; length: 15; size: many; J: TRBJ2-3; DNA: TGCAGTGCTAGGTCAGCGGGGGGCCACACAGATACGCAGTATTTT; CDR3: CSARSAGGHTDTQYF
D: NA; V: TRBV20-1; length: 12; size: NA; J: TRBJ1-2; DNA: TGCAGTGCTGGAGGGCCGGTGGGGAACTACACCTTC; CDR3: CSAGGPVGNYTF
D: NA; V: TRBV19; length: 12; size: NA; J: TRBJ2-1; DNA: TGTGCCAGTAGTATTGGGTACAATGAGCAGTTCTTC; CDR3: CASSIGYNEQFF
D: NA; V: TRBV11-3; length: 14; size: few; J: TRBJ2-3; DNA: TGTGCCAGCAGCCCTCTAGCGAGCACAGATACGCAGTATTTT; CDR3: CASSPLASTDTQYF
D: NA; V: TRBV6-1; length: 12; size: many; J: TRBJ2-1; DNA: TGTGCCAGCACAAGGGGCCTCAATGAGCAGTTCTTC; CDR3: CASTRGLNEQFF